This T cell receptor beta chain was retrieved from a study of early T cells in non-severe SARS-CoV-2 infection. Individual cDNA molecules received unique molecular identifiers during library preparation. TCRdb processed the 5' RACE reads anew with MiXCR; each CDR3 protein has one entry. Here the sample spans approximately 100,000 distinct CDR3 sequences, approximately 15% being singletons. The CDR3 runs 10 residues. Trimming shortened V by 3 bases and J by 8 bases, and 7 bases separated the two germline ends. From germline, CDR1 is DFQATT and CDR2 SNEGSKA (reference sequence). This clonotype was recorded a few times.

This receptor was taken from an adult who was a healthcare worker with PCR-confirmed SARS-CoV-2 infection or an uninfected control (not recorded which). Sequenced input: whole blood. V gene TRBV20-1 combines with J gene TRBJ2-5; D is unresolved. In DNA, the CDR3 is TGCAGTGCTAGGCTGACAACCCAGTACTTC. Its protein is CSARLTTQYF.